This TCR beta chain is drawn from a study of somatic mutations in cytotoxic T cells in rheumatoid arthritis. Study at large: No treatment had yet been given when patient blood (roughly 28 ml EDTA) was drawn, right after diagnosis.

Study-level points and caveats: Statistically, CD8+ T-cell clonality was not significantly distinct between individuals with rheumatoid arthritis and age-matched healthy controls. Exceedance of 20% of CD8+ cells by the largest CD8+ clone occurred in about an eighth of the roughly 60 patients.

Comments on this clone: Its target is not known.

Flow cytometry was used to check the purity of CD4+ and CD8+ cells, which had been isolated by positive magnetic bead selection. TCRdb's copy holds only in-frame clones and misses some; the assay was immunoSEQ multiplex PCR. The sample yields about 15,000 clones, 60% to 80% seen once. This sequence originates from an adult with rheumatoid arthritis. The sequenced sample consisted of CD8+ T cells sorted from blood.

CDR3 region: CASSLVGVDISTDTQYF. CDR3 DNA: TGTGCCAGCAGCTTAGTTGGGGTAGATATTAGCACAGATACGCAGTATTTT. The genes are TRBV7-8 and TRBJ2-3; D gene uncertain. This CDR3 comprises 17 residues. Trimming stripped 1 base from V and 0 bases from J, with 14 bases between. Germline V gene lookup returns CDR1 SGHVS and CDR2 FQNEAQ.